This TCR beta chain was identified during a study of control samples from healthy donors and cancer patients. The CDR3 sequence is 13 residues long. From germline, CDR1 is LGHNA and CDR2 YSLEER. Trimming pared 4 bases from V and 1 base from J, leaving 7 bases between. Repertoires were generated with immunoSEQ multiplex PCR, while TCRdb's copy carries only in-frame clones and drops some. This table has 150,000 to 200,000 clones, 85% to 90% appearing once. Sequencing input: blood. The receptor was isolated from a man younger than 30 in good health. This chain links TRBV4-3 with TRBJ1-1, with unresolved D. CDR3 DNA sequence: TGCGCCAGCAGCCCCGAGAGGAACACTGAAGCTTTCTTT. It specifies CASSPERNTEAFF.